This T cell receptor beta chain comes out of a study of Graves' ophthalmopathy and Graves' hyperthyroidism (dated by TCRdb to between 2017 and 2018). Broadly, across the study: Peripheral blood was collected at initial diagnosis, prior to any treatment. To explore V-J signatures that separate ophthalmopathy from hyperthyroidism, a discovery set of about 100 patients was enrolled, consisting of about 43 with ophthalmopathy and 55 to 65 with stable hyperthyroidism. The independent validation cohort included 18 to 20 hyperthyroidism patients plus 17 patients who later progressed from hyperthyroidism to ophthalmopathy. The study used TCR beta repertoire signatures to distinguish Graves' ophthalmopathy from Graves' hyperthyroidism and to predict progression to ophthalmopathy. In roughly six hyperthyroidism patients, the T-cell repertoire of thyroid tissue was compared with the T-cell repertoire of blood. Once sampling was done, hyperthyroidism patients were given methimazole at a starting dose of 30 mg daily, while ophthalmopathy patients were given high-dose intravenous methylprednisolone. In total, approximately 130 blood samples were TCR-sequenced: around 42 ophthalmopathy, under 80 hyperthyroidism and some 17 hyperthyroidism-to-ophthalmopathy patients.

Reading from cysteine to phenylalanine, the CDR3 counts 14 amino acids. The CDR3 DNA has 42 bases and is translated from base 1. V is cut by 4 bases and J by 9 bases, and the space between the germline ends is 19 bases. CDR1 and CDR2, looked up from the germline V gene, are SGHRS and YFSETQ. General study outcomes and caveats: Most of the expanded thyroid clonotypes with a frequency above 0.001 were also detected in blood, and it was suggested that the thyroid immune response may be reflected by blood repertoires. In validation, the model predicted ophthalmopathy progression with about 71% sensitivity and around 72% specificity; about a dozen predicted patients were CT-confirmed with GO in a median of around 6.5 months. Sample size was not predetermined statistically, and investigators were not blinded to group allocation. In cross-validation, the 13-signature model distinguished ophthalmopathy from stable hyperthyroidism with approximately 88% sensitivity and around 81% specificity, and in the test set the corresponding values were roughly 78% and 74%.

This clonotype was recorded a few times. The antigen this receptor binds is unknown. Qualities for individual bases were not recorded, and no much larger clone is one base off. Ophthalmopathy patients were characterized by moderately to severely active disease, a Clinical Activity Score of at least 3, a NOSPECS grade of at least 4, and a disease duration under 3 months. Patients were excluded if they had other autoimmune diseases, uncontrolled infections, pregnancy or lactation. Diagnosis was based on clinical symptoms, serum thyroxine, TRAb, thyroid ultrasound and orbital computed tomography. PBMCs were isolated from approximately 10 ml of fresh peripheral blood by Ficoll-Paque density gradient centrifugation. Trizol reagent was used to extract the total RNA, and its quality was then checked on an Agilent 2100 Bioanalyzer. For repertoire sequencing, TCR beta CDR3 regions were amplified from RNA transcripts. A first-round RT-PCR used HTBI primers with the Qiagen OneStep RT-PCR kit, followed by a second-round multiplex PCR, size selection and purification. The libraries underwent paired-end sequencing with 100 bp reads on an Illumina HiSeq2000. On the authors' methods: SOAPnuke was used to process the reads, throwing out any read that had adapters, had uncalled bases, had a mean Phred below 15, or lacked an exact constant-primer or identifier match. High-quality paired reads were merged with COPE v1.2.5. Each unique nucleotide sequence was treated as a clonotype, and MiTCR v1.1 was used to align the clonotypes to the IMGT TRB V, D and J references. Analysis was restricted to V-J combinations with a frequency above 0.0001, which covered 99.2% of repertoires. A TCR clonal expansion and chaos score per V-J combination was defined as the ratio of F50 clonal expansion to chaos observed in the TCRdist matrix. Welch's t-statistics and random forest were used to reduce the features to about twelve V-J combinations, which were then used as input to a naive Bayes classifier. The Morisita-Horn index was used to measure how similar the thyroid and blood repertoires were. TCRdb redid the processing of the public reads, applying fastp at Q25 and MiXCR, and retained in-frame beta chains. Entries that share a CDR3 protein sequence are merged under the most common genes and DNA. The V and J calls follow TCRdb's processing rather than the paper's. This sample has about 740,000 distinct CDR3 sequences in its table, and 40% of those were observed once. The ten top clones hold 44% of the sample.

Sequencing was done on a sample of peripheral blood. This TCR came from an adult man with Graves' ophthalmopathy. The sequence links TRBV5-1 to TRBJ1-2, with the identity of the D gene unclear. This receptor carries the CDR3 CASSQEAAGRRYTF. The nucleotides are TGCGCCAGCAGCCAGGAGGCGGCGGGGAGGCGCTACACCTTC. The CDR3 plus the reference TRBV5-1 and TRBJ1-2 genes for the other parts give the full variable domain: KAGVTQTPRYLIKTRGQQVTLSCSPISGHRSVSWYQQTPGQGLQFLFEYFSETQRNKGNFPGRFSGRQFSNSRSEMNVSTLELGDSALYLCASSQEAAGRRYTFGSGTRLTVV.